This TCR beta chain is drawn from a study of brain T cells in children with intractable seizures (dated by TCRdb to 2020 to 2022). Context from the whole study: A NanoString immunology panel was first used to screen resected brain tissue from about 56 pediatric epilepsy surgery cases for immune gene transcripts. Among the 12 selected surgery cases, eight also had pre-surgery blood sequenced, leaving four with brain tissue only.

Points on this clone: Its antigen specificity is not known. Base qualities are missing; no much larger clone stands one base away.

The time point label corresponds to: resected brain tissue, or blood drawn just prior to surgery. The surgery cases that showed the highest brain T cell transcript signatures were chosen for TCR beta chain sequencing of brain tissue, and of blood when it was available. Prior to surgery, the patients had been treated with at least one anti-epileptic drug. The TCR-sequenced patients were children whose drug-resistant epilepsy was caused by tuberous sclerosis complex, focal cortical dysplasia, Rasmussen encephalitis or hemimegalencephaly. The Monarch genomic DNA purification kit was used to extract bulk genomic DNA from unsorted brain tissue and whole blood. CDR1 is given as LGHNT and CDR2 as FRNRAP, both from the germline V gene. The V end loses 2 bases and the J end loses 1 base, and a stretch of 17 bases separates them. From the cysteine up to the phenylalanine, the CDR3 has a length of 17 residues. The sequence is cut down to CDR3 DNA, 51 bases in frame from base 1.

TCR beta chain sequences were generated from genomic DNA using the immunoSEQ assay. As for the original processing: CDR3 sequences not starting with the conserved framework cysteine at position 104 were manually removed. To get clonality, the normalized Shannon's Diversity Index was subtracted from one, giving values from 0 (maximal diversity) to 1 (oligoclonal). To check whether a given CDR3 had different frequencies in two samples, for example brain versus blood, chi-squared comparison-of-proportions tests were used. Public clonotypes were identified through searches of immuneACCESS, and similarity to known antiviral clonotypes was evaluated with the VDJdb browser. In its TCRdb copy, this immuneACCESS table keeps in-frame sequences only and misses some clones. Where compared with another copy, unresolved V genes explain less than half of these, and the others have no known cause. From that table come the V and J calls and clone size; the DNA was used to work out D and trimming. This sample gives about 76,000 clones in total; under 95% of them show up just once. The top ten clonotypes cover over 1.5% of the sample.

General findings and caveats noted by the study authors: Because sequencing depth was different between pre-surgery and post-surgery blood, clones absent from the pre-surgery sample may reflect undersampling. Viral specificity was inferred solely from CDR3 sequence similarity, and the HCMV serostatus of the patients was not known.

This receptor was taken from a boy in the first two years of life with tuberous sclerosis and intractable seizures. The sequence links TRBV12-5 to TRBJ1-1, and the D gene may be TRBD1, 5 bases matching. The sample consisted of peripheral blood, taken at surgery. In nucleotide form, the sequence is TGTGCTAGTGGTTTGCCCAACACCCAGGGTCGGAACACTGAAGCTTTCTTT. This is translated as CASGLPNTQGRNTEAFF.